A selection of T cell receptor beta chains follows, all from one sample in a study of control samples from healthy donors and cancer patients. Assay used: immunoSEQ multiplex PCR; TCRdb lists only in-frame clones, some missing. In the table there are approximately 120,000 clones, almost 95% of which are singletons. The sample was PBMCs. All receptors derive from a man older than 75 with head and neck cancer. CDR3s include the opening cysteine and the closing phenylalanine or tryptophan. Fields, in order: clone size, D gene, V gene, J gene, CDR3 protein, CDR3 DNA. D genes are given only for firm matches. Clone size is given for some rows only: seen once, a few or many times, or a class if the clone is expanded.

clone size: NA
D gene: NA
V gene: TRBV3-1/TRBV3-2
J gene: TRBJ1-6
CDR3 protein: CASSQGTIYNSPLHF
CDR3 DNA: TGTGCCAGCAGCCAAGGGACAATTTATAATTCACCCCTCCACTTT

clone size: few
D gene: TRBD1
V gene: TRBV5-4
J gene: TRBJ2-4
CDR3 protein: CASSTTGENIQYF
CDR3 DNA: TGTGCCAGCAGCACGACAGGGGAAAACATTCAGTACTTC

clone size: once
D gene: NA
V gene: TRBV7-8
J gene: TRBJ2-7
CDR3 protein: CASSPRAVDEQYF
CDR3 DNA: TGTGCCAGCAGCCCCCGGGCGGTTGACGAGCAGTACTTC

clone size: NA
D gene: TRBD1
V gene: TRBV7-9
J gene: TRBJ1-1
CDR3 protein: CASSLTGGGGDTEAFF
CDR3 DNA: TGTGCCAGCAGCCTTACAGGGGGCGGAGGGGACACTGAAGCTTTCTTT

clone size: once
D gene: TRBD2
V gene: TRBV5-1
J gene: TRBJ2-3
CDR3 protein: CASRGLGWADTQYF
CDR3 DNA: TGCGCCAGCAGGGGACTAGGGTGGGCAGATACGCAGTATTTT

clone size: once
D gene: NA
V gene: TRBV10-3
J gene: TRBJ1-5
CDR3 protein: CAISSGTEDQPQHF
CDR3 DNA: TGTGCCATCAGCTCCGGGACGGAGGATCAGCCCCAGCATTTT

clone size: NA
D gene: TRBD2
V gene: TRBV4-3
J gene: TRBJ2-3
CDR3 protein: CASSQDFLVTSGRTDTQYF
CDR3 DNA: TGCGCCAGCAGCCAAGATTTTTTAGTGACTAGCGGGAGAACAGATACGCAGTATTTT

clone size: NA
D gene: NA
V gene: TRBV9
J gene: TRBJ1-1
CDR3 protein: CASSVVRVPTEAFF
CDR3 DNA: TGTGCCAGCAGCGTAGTTCGGGTGCCCACTGAAGCTTTCTTT

clone size: NA
D gene: NA
V gene: TRBV7-9
J gene: TRBJ2-7
CDR3 protein: CASSLVQDSYEQYF
CDR3 DNA: TGTGCCAGCAGCTTAGTCCAGGATTCCTACGAGCAGTACTTC

clone size: NA
D gene: TRBD2
V gene: TRBV3-1/TRBV3-2
J gene: TRBJ2-1
CDR3 protein: CASSQVPGLAINNEQFF
CDR3 DNA: TGTGCCAGCAGCCAAGTACCGGGACTAGCTATAAACAATGAGCAGTTCTTC

clone size: NA
D gene: NA
V gene: TRBV2
J gene: TRBJ1-5
CDR3 protein: CASSSTGNSNQPQHF
CDR3 DNA: TGTGCCAGCAGTAGTACAGGGAATAGCAATCAGCCCCAGCATTTT

clone size: NA
D gene: TRBD1
V gene: TRBV7-8
J gene: TRBJ2-1
CDR3 protein: CASSLEQGSSYNEQFF
CDR3 DNA: TGTGCCAGCAGCTTAGAACAGGGGAGTTCCTACAATGAGCAGTTCTTC

clone size: NA
D gene: TRBD1
V gene: TRBV5-1
J gene: TRBJ2-2
CDR3 protein: CASSSDRGHVTGELFF
CDR3 DNA: TGCGCCAGCAGCTCGGACAGGGGGCACGTCACCGGGGAGCTGTTTTTT

clone size: NA
D gene: NA
V gene: TRBV27
J gene: TRBJ1-2
CDR3 protein: CASKGRGDYGYTF
CDR3 DNA: TGTGCCAGCAAAGGGAGGGGGGACTATGGCTACACCTTC

clone size: NA
D gene: NA
V gene: TRBV12-3/TRBV12-4
J gene: TRBJ2-7
CDR3 protein: CASSGTPWYEQYF
CDR3 DNA: TGTGCCAGCAGCGGGACTCCGTGGTACGAGCAGTACTTC

clone size: NA
D gene: NA
V gene: TRBV10-3
J gene: TRBJ2-7
CDR3 protein: CAISELGVDYEQYF
CDR3 DNA: TGTGCCATCAGTGAGCTGGGGGTGGACTACGAGCAGTACTTC

clone size: NA
D gene: NA
V gene: TRBV11-2
J gene: TRBJ1-1
CDR3 protein: CASSPAGGTEAFF
CDR3 DNA: TGTGCCAGCAGCCCCGCCGGTGGCACTGAAGCTTTCTTT

clone size: NA
D gene: NA
V gene: TRBV19
J gene: TRBJ1-2
CDR3 protein: CASSIGQNNYGYTF
CDR3 DNA: TGTGCCAGTAGTATTGGGCAGAATAACTATGGCTACACCTTC

clone size: NA
D gene: NA
V gene: TRBV4-1
J gene: TRBJ1-1
CDR3 protein: CASSQARLGRGTEAFF
CDR3 DNA: TGCGCCAGCAGCCAGGCCCGACTAGGGAGAGGCACTGAAGCTTTCTTT

clone size: NA
D gene: TRBD1
V gene: TRBV29-1
J gene: TRBJ1-1
CDR3 protein: CSVRGQVTEAFF
CDR3 DNA: TGCAGCGTCAGGGGGCAGGTCACTGAAGCTTTCTTT

clone size: NA
D gene: NA
V gene: TRBV29-1
J gene: TRBJ1-2
CDR3 protein: CSVDIPGVPMGGYTF
CDR3 DNA: TGCAGCGTTGATATTCCCGGCGTGCCCATGGGAGGCTACACCTTC

clone size: once
D gene: TRBD1
V gene: TRBV5-6
J gene: TRBJ1-1
CDR3 protein: CASSLDRGHRDSPHTEAFF
CDR3 DNA: TGTGCCAGCAGCTTGGACAGGGGGCATCGGGATTCCCCACACACTGAAGCTTTCTTT